These 17 T cell receptor beta chains were sequenced from one sample in a study of T cell responses to AZD1222 COVID-19 vaccine. Only in-frame clones appear in the TCRdb table, and some are missing; sequencing was by immunoSEQ multiplex PCR. The sample has about 120,000 clones, roughly 88% seen once. The sample here was peripheral blood, taken on day 0 of MenACWY control vaccination. The receptors originated from an adult in good health.

The chain carries TRBV5-1 and TRBJ1-4; TRBD1 is a possible D gene (6 bases). The CDR3 spans 17 residues. Germline lookup yields CDR1 SGHRS and CDR2 YFSETQ. The V end was cut by 0 bases, the J end by 3 bases, with 15 bases between. CDR3 region: CASSLAIQGLANEKLFF. The CDR3 DNA reads as TGCGCCAGCAGCTTGGCCATACAGGGTCTGGCTAATGAAAAACTGTTTTTT.

This sequence joins TRBV15 and TRBJ2-5; D perhaps matches TRBD1 (6 bases). This CDR3 is built from 14 residues. The V gene's germline CDR1 is LNHNV and CDR2 YYDKDF (reference sequence). Trimming shortened V by 0 bases and J by 5 bases, and 10 bases separated the two germline ends. Here the CDR3 reads CATSRDRQGETQYF. CDR3 in DNA: TGTGCCACCAGCAGAGATCGCCAGGGGGAGACCCAGTACTTC.

The chain has TRBV7-6 and TRBJ2-6; D perhaps matches TRBD2 (6 bases). V lost 1 base and J lost 0, with 13 bases in between. Germline-derived CDR1 and CDR2 are SGHVS and FNYEAQ. The CDR3 is 18 residues long. This chain's CDR3 is CASSLGLGRPSGANVLTF. In nucleotides, the CDR3 is TGTGCCAGCAGCTTAGGACTAGGAAGGCCCTCTGGGGCCAACGTCCTGACTTTC. The full variable domain, completed using reference TRBV7-6 and TRBJ2-6, is GAGVSQSPRYKVTKRGQDVALRCDPISGHVSLYWYRQALGQGPEFLTYFNYEAQQDKSGLPNDRFSAERPEGSISTLTIQRTEQRDSAMYRCASSLGLGRPSGANVLTFGAGSRLTVL.

The J gene is TRBJ2-2, the V gene TRBV24-1, with unresolved D. Trimming stripped 1 base from V and 2 bases from J, with 7 bases between. The CDR3 spans 15 residues. Germline assignment: CDR1 KGHDR and CDR2 SFDVKD. The DNA for the CDR3 is TGTGCCACCAGTGATTTAAGTCTCAACACCGGGGAGCTGTTTTTT. Residues: CATSDLSLNTGELFF.

The chain couples TRBV24-1 to TRBJ2-7, with a weak D call TRBD1 (6 bases). Germline values: CDR1 KGHDR, CDR2 SFDVKD. Deletions cut 5 bases from V and 4 bases from J, with 11 bases between. The length of the CDR3 is 13 residues. The CDR3 sequence: CATSATGVYEQYF. CDR3 DNA sequence: TGTGCCACCAGTGCGACAGGAGTATACGAGCAGTACTTC.

The J gene is TRBJ2-7, the V gene TRBV6-5; 10 nucleotides line up with TRBD2. With 6 bases clipped from V and 3 bases from J, the junction kept 8 bases outside the gene matches. In germline, CDR1 is MNHEY, CDR2 SVGAGI. CDR3 length equals 15 residues. CDR3 amino acids: CASSPGTSANYEQYF. For the CDR3, the DNA is TGTGCCAGCAGCCCAGGGACTAGCGCCAACTACGAGCAGTACTTC.

V gene TRBV3-1 (or the pseudogene TRBV3-2) combines with J gene TRBJ1-5, with D hard to call. V lost 0 bases and J 7 bases, leaving 13 bases between the germline ends. CDR3 size: 15 residues. CDR1 LGHDT and CDR2 YNNKEL come from the germline V gene (reference sequence). Here the CDR3 reads CASSQDSGSGQPQHF. In DNA form, the CDR3 reads TGTGCCAGCAGCCAAGATTCCGGGTCTGGACAGCCCCAGCATTTT.

This clone was counted a single time. The genes are TRBV3-1 (or the pseudogene TRBV3-2) and TRBJ2-7, with 9 bases fitting TRBD2. This CDR3 region has 16 residues. After removal of 4 bases from V and 1 base from J, the junction contained 8 bases not matched to a gene. Per the germline V gene, CDR1 is LGHDT and CDR2 is YNNKEL (reference sequence). CDR3 nucleotide sequence: TGTGCCAGCAGCCCGCGTTTAGCGGGAGAGTCCTACGAGCAGTACTTC. As protein: CASSPRLAGESYEQYF.

The chain couples TRBV28 to TRBJ1-2; D possibly corresponds to TRBD1 (5 bases). V was shortened by 5 bases and J by 0 bases, with 16 bases between the two germline ends. The V gene's germline CDR1 is MDHEN and CDR2 SYDVKM. CDR3 length equals 16 residues. In nucleotides, the CDR3 is TGTGCCAGCAGTCCCCCGGGACTGAATACTAACTATGGCTACACCTTC. Encoded protein: CASSPPGLNTNYGYTF.

The V call is TRBV29-1, the J call TRBJ1-4; 8 bases agree with TRBD1. V shed 2 bases and J 8 bases; nucleotides not matched to a gene: 13. Germline values: CDR1 SQVTM, CDR2 ANQGSEA. The CDR3 totals 16 residues. For the CDR3, the DNA is TGCAGCGTTGAACCGATAAAGACAGGGGTGGACGAAAAACTGTTTTTT. It codes for CSVEPIKTGVDEKLFF.

This clone was counted a few times. V and J are TRBV2 and TRBJ1-6, with 9 bases matching TRBD1. This CDR3 has 13 residues. Trimming removed 9 bases from V and 9 bases from J; junction bases left unmatched: 6. Per germline, CDR1 SNHLY and CDR2 FYNNEI. In DNA, the CDR3 is TGTGCCAGTTACAGGGGGCGTTTTTCACCCCTCCACTTT. This encodes CASYRGRFSPLHF.

The sample holds a few counts of this clone. The chain couples TRBV7-9 to TRBJ1-2; no definite D call. Trimming removed 5 bases at V and 8 bases at J, with 18 bases between. CDR1 is SEHNR and CDR2 is FQNEAQ in the germline V gene (reference sequence). The CDR3 totals 14 residues. The CDR3 loop is CASSSHVVDEGYTF. CDR3 nucleotides: TGTGCCAGCAGCAGCCATGTGGTGGACGAGGGCTACACCTTC.

The genes are TRBV30 and TRBJ1-1; 8 nucleotides align to TRBD1. Per the germline V gene, CDR1 is GTSNPN and CDR2 is SVGIG (reference sequence). This CDR3 region has 15 residues. V dropped 2 bases and J dropped 1; count of bases not matched to a gene: 6. In DNA, the CDR3 is TGTGCCTGGAGTTCAGGGGGCGCTCGGAACACTGAAGCTTTCTTT. Protein: CAWSSGGARNTEAFF. Supplemented by reference TRBV30 and TRBJ1-1, the full variable domain reads SQTIHQWPATLVQPVGSPLSLECTVEGTSNPNLYWYRQAAGRGLQLLFYSVGIGQISSEVPQNLSASRPQDRQFILSSKKLLLSDSGFYLCAWSSGGARNTEAFFGQGTRLTVV.

The V gene is TRBV18, the J gene TRBJ2-3, with 9 nucleotides matching TRBD1. CDR1 KGHSH and CDR2 LQKENI come from the germline V gene. J gave up 4 bases and V 4 bases, and 6 bases lay outside the gene matches. This CDR3 spans 15 amino acids. The CDR3 DNA reads TGTGCCAGCTCACTAAGGACAGGGGCGGCAGATACGCAGTATTTT. Translated: CASSLRTGAADTQYF.

This chain links TRBV5-4 with TRBJ2-2; D unclear. V gave up 3 bases and J gave up 6 bases, with 9 bases separating them. Germline CDR1 and CDR2: SGHNT and YYREEE (reference sequence). The CDR3 contains 13 residues. Here the CDR3 DNA reads TGTGCCAGCAGCTCCCACCCGCCCGGGGAGCTGTTTTTT. Protein sequence: CASSSHPPGELFF.

This chain joins TRBV2 and TRBJ1-4; D remains ambiguous. This CDR3 is 14 amino acids long. Trimming took off 6 bases at V and 1 base at J, with 9 bases between the two ends. The V gene's germline CDR1 is SNHLY and CDR2 FYNNEI. CDR3 DNA: TGTGCCAGCAGGGGCTCAAGAACTAATGAAAAACTGTTTTTT. Its translation: CASRGSRTNEKLFF.

The chain carries TRBV5-6 and TRBJ2-4, with D perhaps matching TRBD1 (5 bases). Germline lookup yields CDR1 SGHDT and CDR2 YYEEEE. This CDR3 is built from 15 residues. The V end lost 0 bases, the J end lost 0 bases, and 7 bases lay between the germline ends. The CDR3 region has the DNA TGTGCCAGCAGCTTGGGGACATCAGCCAAAAACATTCAGTACTTC. Protein product: CASSLGTSAKNIQYF.